Listed here are 23 T cell receptor beta chains from one sample, sequenced in a study of radiation and T cells in renal cell carcinoma. Treatment of the sample: treatment-naive control, cytoreductive nephrectomy. This table comes from immunoSEQ multiplex PCR, and its TCRdb copy is limited to in-frame clones, with some not included. The table lists 23,000 or so clones, 55% to 75% of them singletons. The sample was tumor tissue, taken from a patient whose treatment was nephrectomy without radiotherapy. Receptors were obtained from a man aged 35-49 years with renal cell carcinoma.

V and J are TRBV29-1 and TRBJ2-1; D is unresolved. The germline V and J ends were trimmed by 3 bases and 4 bases, with 4 bases remaining between them. Germline CDR1 is SQVTM and CDR2 is ANQGSEA. The CDR3 is 11 amino acids. CDR3 sequence reads: CSVDIYNEQFF. DNA of the CDR3: TGCAGCGTTGACATTTACAATGAGCAGTTCTTC.

CDR3 residues: CASSSHGGYSTDTQYF. The CDR3, as DNA: TGTGCCAGCAGTTCGCATGGAGGTTATAGCACAGATACGCAGTATTTT. V usage is TRBV6-5 and J usage is TRBJ2-3; TRBD2 might be the D (5 bases). This CDR3 contains 16 residues. The germline CDR1 and CDR2 sequences are MNHEY and SVGAGI. Between the trimmed V and J ends, which lost 4 bases and 0 bases, there was a span of 14 bases.

This clone rates as medium-sized (0.01 to 0.1%). Other DNA variants within this sample encode the same CDR3. The rearrangement links TRBV5-1 to TRBJ1-1, with unresolved D. Germline lookup yields CDR1 SGHRS and CDR2 YFSETQ. The ends were cut back, 3 bases at V and 1 base at J, with 10 bases in the middle. The CDR3 is 14 amino acids. The CDR3 here is CASSSQDTNTEAFF. CDR3 DNA: TGCGCCAGCAGCTCCCAGGATACGAACACTGAAGCTTTCTTT. Combining the CDR3 with reference TRBV5-1 and TRBJ1-1 gives the whole variable domain KAGVTQTPRYLIKTRGQQVTLSCSPISGHRSVSWYQQTPGQGLQFLFEYFSETQRNKGNFPGRFSGRQFSNSRSEMNVSTLELGDSALYLCASSSQDTNTEAFFGQGTRLTVV.

This clone was seen many times. This sequence joins TRBV18 and TRBJ1-2, with D unresolved. The germline V gene has CDR1 KGHSH and CDR2 LQKENI. Between the trimmed V and J ends, which lost 3 bases and 2 bases, there was a span of 10 bases. There are 14 residues in the CDR3. CDR3 nucleotide sequence: TGTGCCAGCTCACCGGACGTGGACAACTATGGCTACACCTTC. Translated, it gives CASSPDVDNYGYTF.

This clone was observed a handful of times. V usage is TRBV5-1 and J usage is TRBJ2-5; D uncertain. The germline V gene encodes CDR1 SGHRS and CDR2 YFSETQ. V was trimmed by 2 bases and J by 0 bases, leaving 11 bases between them. This CDR3 has 15 residues. The CDR3 DNA follows: TGCGCCAGCAGCTTCGGAAGCGTACACCAAGAGACCCAGTACTTC. Translation gives CASSFGSVHQETQYF.

This chain links TRBV4-1 with TRBJ2-5; TRBD2 matches at 13 bases. Per germline, CDR1 MGHRA and CDR2 YSYEKL. The CDR3 consists of 17 residues. V gave up 4 bases and J gave up 5 bases; unmatched junction bases: 10. DNA of the CDR3: TGCGCCAGCAGCCCATATACTAGCGGGAGGGCCGCGGAGACCCAGTACTTC. Translating it yields CASSPYTSGRAAETQYF.

This chain joins TRBV21-1 and TRBJ2-7; the D segment call TRBD1 is taken from the table without a DNA check. TRBV21-1 is a pseudogene segment. CDR3 length: 13 residues. The CDR3 nucleotides read TGTGCCAGAGGGACAGGTGAATCCTACGAGCAGTACGTC. Translation gives CARGTGESYEQYV.

This clone has more than one count but fewer than ten. The chain combines TRBV7-2 with TRBJ2-5; the D is unclear. The CDR3 is 14 amino acids. Germline CDR1 SGHTA, CDR2 FQGNSA. The V end lost 4 bases, the J end lost 3 bases, and 12 bases lay between the germline ends. CDR3 residues: CASSSLLGKETQYF. CDR3 nucleotides: TGTGCCAGCAGCTCTTTGCTTGGCAAAGAGACCCAGTACTTC.

This clone was detected only a few times. The V and J genes are TRBV18 and TRBJ1-5; D is perhaps TRBD1 (6 bases). Per the germline V gene, CDR1 is KGHSH and CDR2 is LQKENI. Trimming stripped 1 base from V and 7 bases from J, with 17 bases between. This CDR3 is built from 16 residues. CDR3 in DNA: TGTGCCAGCTCACCACAGAGTAGCGGGGGCGGCCAGCCCCAGCATTTT. Protein product: CASSPQSSGGGQPQHF.

The chain combines TRBV19 with TRBJ1-2, with TRBD1 identical over 7 bases. This CDR3 has 14 amino acids. The V gene end was trimmed by 7 bases and the J gene end by 1 base; junction bases not matched to a gene: 6. Germline V gene data show CDR1 as LNHDA and CDR2 as SQIVND (reference sequence). The CDR3 DNA reads TGTGCCAGTATAAACAGGGGAGGTAACTATGGCTACACCTTC. Protein product: CASINRGGNYGYTF.

The chain is built from TRBV6-6 and TRBJ2-1; D tentatively fits TRBD1 or TRBD2 (6 bases each). Germline CDR1 reads MNHNY; CDR2 reads SVGAGI (reference sequence). V gave up 10 bases and J gave up 8 bases, with 15 bases separating them. CDR3 length: 12 residues. CDR3 amino acids: CATSPGADEQFF. The CDR3 nucleotides are TGTGCCACCTCCCCGGGGGCTGATGAGCAGTTCTTC.

The chain recombines TRBV27 with TRBJ2-2; the D is unclear. The CDR3 runs to 15 residues. Trimming removed 6 bases at V and 3 bases at J, with 14 bases between. CDR1 is MNHEY, CDR2 SMNVEV, per germline (reference sequence). The CDR3: CASSPVEVYTGELFF. In nucleotides, the CDR3 is TGTGCCAGCAGCCCCGTCGAGGTGTACACCGGGGAGCTGTTTTTT.

The chain combines TRBV7-9 with TRBJ1-5; 7 positions match TRBD1. V lost 5 bases, J lost 4 bases, and 5 bases stayed unmatched. Germline V CDR1 and CDR2: SEHNR, FQNEAQ (reference sequence). The CDR3 is made up of 14 amino acids. The chain's CDR3 is CASSRGTANQPQHF. CDR3 DNA sequence: TGTGCCAGCAGCCGCGGGACAGCTAATCAGCCCCAGCATTTT.

This clone showed up just a few times. The rearrangement uses TRBV10-2 and TRBJ1-2, with D unresolved. V was cut by 5 bases and J by 5 bases, with 15 bases left in between. The CDR3 runs to 14 residues. CDR1 and CDR2 from the germline V gene are WSHSY and SAAADI. CDR3: CASSPRDYGYGYTF. The CDR3 DNA follows: TGCGCCAGCAGTCCAAGGGATTATGGATATGGCTACACCTTC.

V is TRBV20-1 and J is TRBJ2-3, with a weak D call TRBD2 (5 bases). Germline CDR1 reads DFQATT; CDR2 reads SNEGSKA (reference sequence). V lost 2 bases, J lost 7 bases, and 7 bases lay in between. This CDR3 comprises 11 residues. The DNA of the CDR3 is TGCAGTGCTAGACCGGGATATACGCAGTATTTT. Translated: CSARPGYTQYF.

The chain employs TRBV5-1 and TRBJ1-3; 7 nucleotides align to TRBD1. This CDR3 has 18 amino acids. CDR1 SGHRS and CDR2 YFSETQ come from the germline V gene. V gave up 2 bases and J gave up 4 bases; unmatched junction bases: 15. Here the CDR3 DNA reads TGCGCCAGCAGCTTAGTTCCTTTGGCACAGGGGAGAGGAAACACCATATATTTT. Protein product: CASSLVPLAQGRGNTIYF.

The J gene is TRBJ1-3, the V gene TRBV13; D is ambiguous. Trimming stripped 4 bases from V and 0 bases from J, with 4 bases between. CDR3 length: 13 residues. Per the germline V gene, CDR1 is PRHDT and CDR2 is FYEKMQ (reference sequence). CDR3 sequence reads: CASSYYSGNTIYF. The CDR3 bases are TGTGCCAGCAGCTATTACTCTGGAAACACCATATATTTT.

The sample holds a few counts of this clone. The chain is built from TRBV6-4 and TRBJ2-2, with D possibly TRBD2 on 5 matching bases. Germline V gives CDR1 MRHNA, CDR2 SNTAGT. This CDR3 region has 14 residues. The V gene lost 3 bases and the J gene lost 3 bases, with 8 bases spanning the gap. CDR3 protein: CASSETEDTGELFF. The CDR3 DNA reads as TGTGCCAGCAGTGAGACGGAGGACACCGGGGAGCTGTTTTTT.

This clone came up once. CDR3 in amino acids: CATSRERTGNQPQHF. The CDR3 region has the DNA TGTGCCACCAGCAGAGAGAGGACAGGGAATCAGCCCCAGCATTTT. The V gene is TRBV15, the J gene TRBJ1-5, with 8 bases that match TRBD1. V dropped 0 bases and J dropped 4; count of bases not matched to a gene: 2. Looked up from germline, CDR1 is LNHNV and CDR2 is YYDKDF (reference sequence). The CDR3 has 15 amino acids.

The CDR3 DNA sequence: TGTGCCAGCAGCCCTACCCACGCAAAAGCTTTCTTT. This codes for CASSPTHAKAFF. V is TRBV7-2 and J is TRBJ1-1; D is undetermined. Germline assignment: CDR1 SGHTA and CDR2 FQGNSA. V shed 5 bases and J shed 9 bases, with 13 bases lying between them. The CDR3 extends over 12 amino acids.

The chain combines TRBV30 with TRBJ1-5; D may be TRBD1 (6 bases). The germline gives CDR1 GTSNPN, CDR2 SVGIG (reference sequence). V lost 8 bases to trimming and J lost 0 bases, with 11 bases between them. This CDR3 has 13 residues. The CDR3 loop is CALGADSNQPQHF. The CDR3 nucleotides read TGTGCCCTGGGGGCAGATAGCAATCAGCCCCAGCATTTT.

The rearrangement uses TRBV20-1 and TRBJ2-7; TRBD2 is a possible D gene (6 bases). Between the trimmed V and J ends, which lost 7 bases and 6 bases, there was a span of 13 bases. The germline V gene encodes CDR1 DFQATT and CDR2 SNEGSKA (reference sequence). This CDR3 is 11 amino acids long. CDR3 nucleotides: TGCAGTGTAGCGGAGGAAGCCGAGCAGTACGTC. Protein product: CSVAEEAEQYV.

This chain uses TRBV9 with TRBJ2-1; perhaps TRBD2 as D (6 bases). The germline V gene encodes CDR1 SGDLS and CDR2 YYNGEE. V was cut by 1 base and J by 9 bases, with 11 bases left in between. The CDR3 covers 13 residues. The CDR3 region has the DNA TGTGCCAGCAGCGTACTAGCGACAAGTGAGCAGTTCTTC. Translating it yields CASSVLATSEQFF.